This TCR beta chain is from a study of T-cell memory formation after mild COVID-19. Study summary: In these data, TCR clusters were largely donor specific.

The V end lost 5 bases, the J end lost 1 base, and 11 bases lay between the germline ends. The CDR3 spans 14 residues. From 5'RACE with constant-segment primers came TCR alpha and TCR beta cDNA libraries that carried sample barcodes and UMIs. TCRdb recomputed calls from the 5' RACE reads with MiXCR, one row per CDR3 protein. This sample carries hundreds of thousands of distinct CDR3 sequences, roughly 20% of them seen once, and the ten largest clones take 7.5% to 9.5%. Regarding the study as a whole: Clones that contracted clustered mainly in CM and EM if CD4+ and in EMRA if CD8+.

This clonotype was recorded a few times. What it recognizes is unknown. The TCR was taken from an adult woman who had mild COVID-19 (a few samples of this study predate the infection). Cell type and time point are not known. The V and J genes are TRBV12-3 or TRBV12-4 and TRBJ1-1; D gene uncertain. The source material was PBMCs or a T cell subset sorted from them (not recorded which). CDR3 loop: CASSIATGNTEAFF. The CDR3 region has the DNA TGTGCCAGCAGTATCGCGACGGGGAACACTGAAGCTTTCTTT.